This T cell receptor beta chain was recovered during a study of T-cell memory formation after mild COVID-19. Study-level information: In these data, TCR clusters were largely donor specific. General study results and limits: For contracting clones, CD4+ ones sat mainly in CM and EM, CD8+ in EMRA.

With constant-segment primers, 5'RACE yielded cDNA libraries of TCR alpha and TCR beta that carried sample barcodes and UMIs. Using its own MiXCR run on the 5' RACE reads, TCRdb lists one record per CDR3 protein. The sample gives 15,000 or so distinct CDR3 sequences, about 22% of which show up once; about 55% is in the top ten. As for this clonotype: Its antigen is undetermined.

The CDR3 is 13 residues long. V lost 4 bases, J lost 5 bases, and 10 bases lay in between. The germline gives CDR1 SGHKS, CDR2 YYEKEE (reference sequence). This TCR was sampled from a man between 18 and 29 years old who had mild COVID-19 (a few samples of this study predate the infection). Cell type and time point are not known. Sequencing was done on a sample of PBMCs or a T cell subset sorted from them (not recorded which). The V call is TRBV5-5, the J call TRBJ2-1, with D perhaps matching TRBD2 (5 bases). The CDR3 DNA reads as TGTGCCAGCAGCGGGAGACGGGACAATGAGCAGTTCTTC. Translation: CASSGRRDNEQFF.